One sample yielded the 12 T cell receptor beta chains listed below, sequenced in a study of T cells in Graves' hyperthyroidism and ophthalmopathy. The CDR3 regions of TCR beta were amplified from RNA transcripts. Carried out on the TCR CDR3, a first-round RT-PCR used the HTBI primer set. TCRdb reprocessed the multiplex PCR reads via MiXCR and lists one record per CDR3 protein. The sample has 600,000 or so distinct CDR3 sequences, about 17% seen once. The sequencing input was blood. These receptors all come from a woman aged 25 to 39 with Graves' hyperthyroidism.

Many counts were recorded for this clonotype. V usage is TRBV12-3 or TRBV12-4 and J usage is TRBJ2-1, with D uncertain. Trimming removed 6 bases from V and 6 bases from J, with 12 bases in between. This CDR3 contains 13 residues. As DNA, the CDR3 is TGTGCCAGCAGCCCCCCGCGCATCAATGAGCAGTTCTTC. Protein product: CASSPPRINEQFF.

This clonotype has just a few counts. CDR3 DNA sequence: TGCAGTGCTAGGACGACAGGGGGAAATGAAAAACTGTTTTTT. It specifies CSARTTGGNEKLFF. The chain couples TRBV20-1 to TRBJ1-4; 9 positions agree with TRBD1. The V and J ends lost 3 bases and 5 bases, in that order; junction bases with no gene match: 4. Per germline, CDR1 DFQATT and CDR2 SNEGSKA (reference sequence). The CDR3 loop spans 14 amino acids.

As for this clonotype: A much larger clonotype is one base distant, so this may be a read error. The J gene is TRBJ2-1, the V gene TRBV7-2; 10 bases line up with TRBD2. CDR3 length: 15 amino acids. Germline CDR1 and CDR2: SGHTA and FQGNSA. The V segment lost 5 bases and the J segment 6 bases; nucleotides outside the gene matches: 7. CDR3 in amino acids: CASSASGRATNEQFF. CDR3 DNA: TGTGCCAGCAGCGCCAGCGGGAGGGCGACCAATGAGCAGTTCTTC.

The chain employs TRBV28 and TRBJ1-2; 7 nucleotides match TRBD1. This CDR3 is built from 16 residues. The junction had 10 bases not matched to a gene; V was cut back by 1 base and J by 5 bases. CDR1 is MDHEN, CDR2 SYDVKM, per germline. CDR3 sequence (DNA): TGTGCCAGCAGTTTATACTCGCGTGGGACAGATTATGGCTACACCTTC. Translating it yields CASSLYSRGTDYGYTF.

This clonotype was observed many times. This chain joins TRBV2 and TRBJ2-5; no clear D gene. V shed 4 bases and J shed 4 bases, with 7 bases lying between them. The CDR3 is made up of 12 amino acids. Germline V lookup: CDR1 SNHLY, CDR2 FYNNEI. The CDR3 region is CASSAQRETQYF. CDR3 nucleotides: TGTGCCAGCAGTGCACAGAGAGAGACCCAGTACTTC.

V usage is TRBV4-2 and J usage is TRBJ2-5; D perhaps matches TRBD2 (6 bases). V lost 1 base, J lost 5 bases, and 17 bases lay in between. CDR3 length: 16 residues. Germline V CDR1 and CDR2: LGHNA, YNFKEQ. The DNA for the CDR3 is TGTGCCAGCAGCCAAGTTGGGGGGAATAACGGGGAGACCCAGTACTTC. This codes for CASSQVGGNNGETQYF.

At least ten counts were recorded for this clonotype. The rearrangement joins TRBV13 to TRBJ2-7; 11 bases are a match to TRBD2. This CDR3 contains 15 residues. Trimming took 1 base from V and 7 from J; bases not matched to a gene: 6. CDR1 and CDR2 from the germline V gene are PRHDT and FYEKMQ (reference sequence). CDR3: CASSLELAGVSEQYF. In nucleotides, the CDR3 is TGTGCCAGCAGCTTAGAACTAGCGGGAGTAAGTGAGCAGTACTTC.

In this sample, this clonotype turned up many times. The chain has TRBV11-3 and TRBJ2-1; TRBD2 matches at 10 bases. CDR1 is SGHNT and CDR2 is YENEEA in the germline V gene. The CDR3 is 16 amino acids. V was pared by 4 bases and J by 7 bases, with 10 bases of the junction left unmatched. CDR3 DNA sequence: TGTGCCAGCAGCTCCCGGCTAGCGGGAGAGTGGAATGAGCAGTTCTTC. It is translated as CASSSRLAGEWNEQFF.

The CDR3 is CASWGVGNTDTQYF. Here the CDR3 DNA reads TGTGCCAGCTGGGGCGTCGGGAACACAGATACGCAGTATTTT. This chain uses TRBV28 with TRBJ2-3, with D perhaps being TRBD1 or TRBD2 (5 bases each). V lost 8 bases, J lost 2 bases, and 14 bases lay in between. This CDR3 is built from 14 residues. Germline CDR1 MDHEN, CDR2 SYDVKM.

This clonotype was found a few times. The chain links TRBV6-2 or TRBV6-3 to TRBJ1-5, with D perhaps matching TRBD1 (5 bases). V lost 7 bases and J lost 2, with 18 bases in between. The CDR3 consists of 16 residues. Germline CDR1 is MNHEY and CDR2 is SVGEGT. DNA of the CDR3: TGTGCCAGCACCCAATCGGGGTGGGGGGGCAATCAGCCCCAGCATTTT. This gives the protein CASTQSGWGGNQPQHF.

V gene TRBV20-1 combines with J gene TRBJ2-3; D is unresolved. This CDR3 contains 15 residues. Trimming removed 0 bases from V and 11 bases from J, with 21 bases in between. Germline lookup yields CDR1 DFQATT and CDR2 SNEGSKA (reference sequence). This CDR3 reads CSARDGYPLRRGQYF. CDR3 bases: TGCAGTGCTAGAGATGGCTACCCCCTCCGGAGAGGGCAGTATTTT.

This clonotype was recorded a few times. The gene calls are TRBV13 and TRBJ2-1, with TRBD1 matching over 10 bases. The CDR3 consists of 18 residues. J gave up 9 bases and V 5 bases, and 19 bases lay outside the gene matches. CDR1 is PRHDT and CDR2 is FYEKMQ in the germline V gene (reference sequence). CDR3 sequence: CASSGGGTGTGEWGEQFF. The CDR3, as DNA: TGTGCCAGCAGCGGTGGCGGAACCGGGACAGGGGAGTGGGGTGAGCAGTTCTTC.